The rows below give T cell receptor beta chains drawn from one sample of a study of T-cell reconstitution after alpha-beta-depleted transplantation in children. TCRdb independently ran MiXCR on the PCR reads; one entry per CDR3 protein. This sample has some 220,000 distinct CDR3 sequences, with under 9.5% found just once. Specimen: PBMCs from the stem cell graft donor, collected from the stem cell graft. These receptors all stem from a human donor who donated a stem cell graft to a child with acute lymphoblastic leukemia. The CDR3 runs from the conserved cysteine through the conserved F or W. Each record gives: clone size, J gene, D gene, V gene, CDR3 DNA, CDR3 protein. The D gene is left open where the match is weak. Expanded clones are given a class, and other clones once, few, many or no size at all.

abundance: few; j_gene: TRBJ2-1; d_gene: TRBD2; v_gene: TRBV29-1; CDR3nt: TGCAGCGTTGAGGTACGGCGGGGGGCCGAGCAGTTCTTC; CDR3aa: CSVEVRRGAEQFF
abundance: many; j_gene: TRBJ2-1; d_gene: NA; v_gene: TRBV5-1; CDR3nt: TGCGCCAGCAGCTCGGGGACTGGATTATACAATGAGCAGTTCTTC; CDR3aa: CASSSGTGLYNEQFF
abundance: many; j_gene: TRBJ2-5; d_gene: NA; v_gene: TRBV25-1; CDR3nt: TGTGCCAGCAGAAGCGGGGAGACCCAGTACTTC; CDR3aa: CASRSGETQYF
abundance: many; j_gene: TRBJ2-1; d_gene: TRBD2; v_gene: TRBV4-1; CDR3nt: TGCGCCAGCAGCCAACTAGCGGGGCCTTACAATGAGCAGTTCTTC; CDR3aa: CASSQLAGPYNEQFF
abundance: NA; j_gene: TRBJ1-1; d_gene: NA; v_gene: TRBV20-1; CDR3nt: TGCAGTGCTAGAGTCTTATGGAACACTGAAGCTTTCTTT; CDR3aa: CSARVLWNTEAFF
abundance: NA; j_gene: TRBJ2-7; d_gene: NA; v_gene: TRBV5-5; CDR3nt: TGTGCCAGCAGCCAAAGCCTGGCAGGGCTAATTTACGAGCAGTACTTC; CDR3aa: CASSQSLAGLIYEQYF
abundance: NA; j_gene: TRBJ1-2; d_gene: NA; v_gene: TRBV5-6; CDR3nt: TGTGCCAGCAGCCTAGGACGGGATGGCTACACCTTC; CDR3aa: CASSLGRDGYTF
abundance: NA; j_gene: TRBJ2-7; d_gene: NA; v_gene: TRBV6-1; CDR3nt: TGTGCCAGCAGTCCTGAAGGGGGGAACGACGAGCAGTACTTC; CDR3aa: CASSPEGGNDEQYF
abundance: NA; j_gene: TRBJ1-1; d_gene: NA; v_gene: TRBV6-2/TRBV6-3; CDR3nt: TGTGCCAGCAGCCAAGCAACAGGGAAAAGGAACACTGAAGCTTTCTTT; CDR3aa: CASSQATGKRNTEAFF
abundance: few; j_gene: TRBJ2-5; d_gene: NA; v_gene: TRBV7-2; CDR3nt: TGTGCCAGCAGATACGCTACGATGGAGACCCAGTACTTC; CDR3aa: CASRYATMETQYF
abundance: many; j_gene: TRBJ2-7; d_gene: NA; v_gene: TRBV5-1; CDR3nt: TGCGCCAGCAGCAGCCAGCAGAGCGAGCAGTACTTC; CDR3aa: CASSSQQSEQYF
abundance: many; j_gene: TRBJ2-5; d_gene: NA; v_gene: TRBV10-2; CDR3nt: TGCGCCAGCAGTCAGCCGGGGCCCCAACAAGAGACCCAGTACTTC; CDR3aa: CASSQPGPQQETQYF
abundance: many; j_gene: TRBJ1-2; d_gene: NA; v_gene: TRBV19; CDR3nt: TGTGCCAGTAGTCCCCAGGGGTACTATGGCTACACCTTC; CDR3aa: CASSPQGYYGYTF
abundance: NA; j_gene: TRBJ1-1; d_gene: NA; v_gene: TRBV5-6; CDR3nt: TGTGCCAGCACCCCCGATACGACAGGACTGAACACTGAAGCTTTCTTT; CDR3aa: CASTPDTTGLNTEAFF
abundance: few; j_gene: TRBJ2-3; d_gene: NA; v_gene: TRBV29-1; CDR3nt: TGCAGCGCCGAACGGGGTGCAGATACGCAGTATTTT; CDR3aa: CSAERGADTQYF
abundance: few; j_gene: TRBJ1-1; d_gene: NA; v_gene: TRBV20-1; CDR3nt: TGCAGTTCTAAACAACAGGGCACTGAAGCTTTCTTT; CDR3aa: CSSKQQGTEAFF
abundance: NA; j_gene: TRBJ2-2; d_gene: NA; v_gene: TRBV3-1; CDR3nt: TGTGCCAGCAGCCACCGGGACAATTTCACCGGGGAGCTGTTTTTT; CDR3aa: CASSHRDNFTGELFF
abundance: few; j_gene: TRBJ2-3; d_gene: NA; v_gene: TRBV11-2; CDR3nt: TGTGCCAGCAGCTTGTCCAGGTGGAGGGTTGCTAGCACAGATACGCAGTATTTT; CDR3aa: CASSLSRWRVASTDTQYF
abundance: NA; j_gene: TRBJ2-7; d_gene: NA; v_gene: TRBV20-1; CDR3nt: TGCAGTGCTGAACAAAGACAGGTTTCCTACGAGCAGTACTTC; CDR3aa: CSAEQRQVSYEQYF
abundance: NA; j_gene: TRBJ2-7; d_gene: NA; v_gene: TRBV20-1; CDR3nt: TGCAGTGCCATCTTAATGTGGCAGGGTTTGAGGGAGCAGTACTTC; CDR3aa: CSAILMWQGLREQYF
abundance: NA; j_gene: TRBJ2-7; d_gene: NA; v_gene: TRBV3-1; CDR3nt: TGTGCCAGCAGCCACAAGGACCAACGGGGCTCCTACGAGCAGTACTTC; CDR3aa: CASSHKDQRGSYEQYF
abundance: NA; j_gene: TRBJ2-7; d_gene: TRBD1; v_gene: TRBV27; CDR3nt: TGTGCCAGCAGTCCTGGGACAGGATATAGCTCCTACGAGCAGTACTTC; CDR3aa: CASSPGTGYSSYEQYF
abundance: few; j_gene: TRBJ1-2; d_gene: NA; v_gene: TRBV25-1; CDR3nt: TGTGCCAGCAGTTTCGCACGGGGCGGTGGCTACACCTTC; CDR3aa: CASSFARGGGYTF
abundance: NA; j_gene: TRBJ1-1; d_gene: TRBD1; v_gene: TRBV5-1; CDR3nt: TGCGCCAGCAGCAGGAACAGGGGGCGCGGGACTGAAGCTTTCTTT; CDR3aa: CASSRNRGRGTEAFF
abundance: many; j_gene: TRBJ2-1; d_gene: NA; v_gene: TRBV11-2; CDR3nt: TGTGCCAGCAGCCCCCGCGGGGACTCTTACAATGAGCAGTTCTTC; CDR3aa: CASSPRGDSYNEQFF
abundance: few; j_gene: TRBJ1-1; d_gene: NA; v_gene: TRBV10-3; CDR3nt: TGTGCCATCAAAGCTGAGGTGAACACTGAAGCTTTCTTT; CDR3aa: CAIKAEVNTEAFF
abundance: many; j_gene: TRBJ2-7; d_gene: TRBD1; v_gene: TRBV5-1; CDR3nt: TGCGCCAGCAGCTTGGTACCGGGACAGGGGGTCGAGCAGTACTTC; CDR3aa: CASSLVPGQGVEQYF
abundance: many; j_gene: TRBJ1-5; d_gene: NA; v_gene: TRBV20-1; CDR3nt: TGCAGTGCTAGCGGGCTCAATAGCAATCAGCCCCAGCATTTT; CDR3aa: CSASGLNSNQPQHF
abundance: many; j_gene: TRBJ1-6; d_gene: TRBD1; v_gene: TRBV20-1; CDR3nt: TGCAGTGCTAGAGAGATCTTAGGACAGGGGAATTCACCCCTCCACTTT; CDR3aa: CSAREILGQGNSPLHF
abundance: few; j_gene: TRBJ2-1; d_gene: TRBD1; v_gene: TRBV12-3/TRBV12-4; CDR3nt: TGTGCCAGCAGGGCGACAGGGGGCGCCTACAATGAGCAGTTCTTC; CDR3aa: CASRATGGAYNEQFF
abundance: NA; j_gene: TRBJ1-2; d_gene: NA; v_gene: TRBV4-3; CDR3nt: TGCGCCAGCAGCCAAGACTCGATCCGGGGATCAGACTATGGCTACACCTTC; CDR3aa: CASSQDSIRGSDYGYTF
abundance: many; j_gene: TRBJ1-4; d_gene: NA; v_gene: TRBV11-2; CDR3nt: TGTGCCAGCAGCTTAGACAGGGGTGCTAATGAAAAACTGTTTTTT; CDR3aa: CASSLDRGANEKLFF
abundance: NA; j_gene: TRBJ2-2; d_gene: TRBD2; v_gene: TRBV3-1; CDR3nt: TGTGCCACGACGTCCTTGGGAGGGAGCGCCGGGGAGCTGTTTTTT; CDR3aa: CATTSLGGSAGELFF
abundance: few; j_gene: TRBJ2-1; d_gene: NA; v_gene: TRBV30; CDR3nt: TGTGCCTGGAATCCTGGCGGCTCCTACAATGAGCAGTTCTTC; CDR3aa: CAWNPGGSYNEQFF
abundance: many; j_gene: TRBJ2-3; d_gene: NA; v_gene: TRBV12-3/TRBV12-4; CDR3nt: TGTGCCAGCAGTCAGGGGGGGCTTTGGACAGATACGCAGTATTTT; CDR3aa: CASSQGGLWTDTQYF
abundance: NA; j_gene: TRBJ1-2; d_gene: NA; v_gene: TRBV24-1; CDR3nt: TGTGCCACCTCGTGGGGCTATGGCTACACCTTC; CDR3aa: CATSWGYGYTF
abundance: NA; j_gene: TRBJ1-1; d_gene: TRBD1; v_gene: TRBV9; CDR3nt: TGTGCCAGCAGCTCTGCCCGGACAGGGGGCGCGGGAGTTTATGAAGCTTTCTTT; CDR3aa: CASSSARTGGAGVYEAFF
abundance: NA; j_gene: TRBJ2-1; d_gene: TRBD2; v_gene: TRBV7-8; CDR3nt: TGTGCCAGCAGCCACTACCCTAAAACTAGCGGGGGACGCGATCTCAATGAGCAGTTCTTC; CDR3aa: CASSHYPKTSGGRDLNEQFF
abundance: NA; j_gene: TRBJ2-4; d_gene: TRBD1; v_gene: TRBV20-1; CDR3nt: TGCAGGGCTCATGCCGCGGACAGGGGGCTATCTGTAGCCAAAAACATTCAGTACTTC; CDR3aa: CRAHAADRGLSVAKNIQYF
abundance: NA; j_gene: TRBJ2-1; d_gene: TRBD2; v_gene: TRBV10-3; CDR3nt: TGTGCCATCAGTGAGTCAGGGCGGGGGGCGGACAATGAGCAGTTCTTC; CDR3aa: CAISESGRGADNEQFF
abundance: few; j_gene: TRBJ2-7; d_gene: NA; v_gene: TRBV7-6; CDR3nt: TGTGCCAGCAGCTTAGGAGGGGTTTCCGGCGAGCAGTACTTC; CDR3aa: CASSLGGVSGEQYF
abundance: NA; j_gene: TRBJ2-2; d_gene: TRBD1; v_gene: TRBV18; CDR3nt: TGTGCCAGCTCACCAGGGACAGCCGCGAGCACCGGGGAGCTGTTTTTT; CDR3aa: CASSPGTAASTGELFF
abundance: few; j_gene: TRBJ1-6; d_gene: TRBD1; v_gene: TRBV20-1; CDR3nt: TGCAGTGCTAGATTTAACCTGGGACAGGGGGCGAGGTCACCCCTCCACTTT; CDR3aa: CSARFNLGQGARSPLHF
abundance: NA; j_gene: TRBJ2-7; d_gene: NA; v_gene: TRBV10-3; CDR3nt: TGTGCCATCAGTGGAGTCTTCCCCGAGCAGTACTTC; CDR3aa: CAISGVFPEQYF
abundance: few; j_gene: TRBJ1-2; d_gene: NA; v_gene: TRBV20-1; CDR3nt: TGCAGTGCTAGACAGAGAGCTCTCAACTATGGCTACACCTTC; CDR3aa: CSARQRALNYGYTF
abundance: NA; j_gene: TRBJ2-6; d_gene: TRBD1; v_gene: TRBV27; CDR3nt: TGTGCCAGCAGTCCCCGTTTTCAGGGGGTCGACTCTGGGGCCAACGTCCTGACTTTC; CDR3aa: CASSPRFQGVDSGANVLTF
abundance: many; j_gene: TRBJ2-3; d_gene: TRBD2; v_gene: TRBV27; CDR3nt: TGTGCCAGCAAACTAGCGCGAAGCACAGATACGCAGTATTTT; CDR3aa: CASKLARSTDTQYF